These 2 T cell receptor beta chains came from one sample sequenced in a study of shared clonotypes between healthy human individuals. Produced via immunoSEQ multiplex PCR; TCRdb's table is partial and in-frame only. The sample holds under 1,900,000 clones; 98% are singletons and the top ten take over 0.3%. Material for sequencing was naive CD4+ T cells sorted from blood. Subset denoted: CD45RA+ positively selected. These receptor sequences come from a man aged 25-45 years in good health.

The chain uses TRBV5-8 and TRBJ2-1; no reliable D call. The germline V gene has CDR1 SGHTS and CDR2 YDEGEE. The CDR3 covers 13 residues. V was pared by 6 bases and J by 8 bases, with 15 bases between. The CDR3: CASTKRVGDEQFF. DNA of the CDR3: TGTGCCAGCACCAAAAGAGTGGGCGATGAGCAGTTCTTC.

The genes are TRBV9 and TRBJ2-1; D is unclear. CDR3 length: 15 residues. Germline V lookup: CDR1 SGDLS, CDR2 YYNGEE. Trimming shortened V by 0 bases and J by 8 bases, and 15 bases separated the two germline ends. The chain's CDR3 is CASSVGSTPNYEQFF. DNA for the CDR3: TGTGCCAGCAGCGTAGGATCTACCCCCAATTATGAGCAGTTCTTC.